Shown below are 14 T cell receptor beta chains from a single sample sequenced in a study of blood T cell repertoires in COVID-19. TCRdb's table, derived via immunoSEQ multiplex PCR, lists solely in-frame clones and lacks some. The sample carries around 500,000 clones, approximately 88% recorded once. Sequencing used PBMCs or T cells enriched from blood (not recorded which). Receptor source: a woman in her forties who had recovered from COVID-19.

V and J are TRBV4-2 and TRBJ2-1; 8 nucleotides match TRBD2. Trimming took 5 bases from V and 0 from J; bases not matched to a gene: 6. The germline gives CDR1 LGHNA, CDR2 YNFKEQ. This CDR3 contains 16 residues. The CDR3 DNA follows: TGTGCCAGCAGCTTTCAGCGGGAGAGCTCCTACAATGAGCAGTTCTTC. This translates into CASSFQRESSYNEQFF.

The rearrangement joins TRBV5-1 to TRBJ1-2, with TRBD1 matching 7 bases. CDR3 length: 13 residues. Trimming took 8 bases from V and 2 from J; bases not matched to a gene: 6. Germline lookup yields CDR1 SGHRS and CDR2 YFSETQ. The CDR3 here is CASQEQGNYGYTF. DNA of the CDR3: TGCGCCAGTCAAGAACAGGGGAACTATGGCTACACCTTC.

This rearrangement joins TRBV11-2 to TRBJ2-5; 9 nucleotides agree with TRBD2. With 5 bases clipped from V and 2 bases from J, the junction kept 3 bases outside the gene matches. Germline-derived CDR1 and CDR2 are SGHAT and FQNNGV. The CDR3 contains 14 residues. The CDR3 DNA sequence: TGTGCCAGCAGCCCGACTAGCGGACAAGAGACCCAGTACTTC. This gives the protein CASSPTSGQETQYF. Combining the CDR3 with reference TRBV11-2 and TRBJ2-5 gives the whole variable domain EAGVAQSPRYKIIEKRQSVAFWCNPISGHATLYWYQQILGQGPKLLIQFQNNGVVDDSQLPKDRFSAERLKGVDSTLKIQPAKLEDSAVYLCASSPTSGQETQYFGPGTRLLVL.

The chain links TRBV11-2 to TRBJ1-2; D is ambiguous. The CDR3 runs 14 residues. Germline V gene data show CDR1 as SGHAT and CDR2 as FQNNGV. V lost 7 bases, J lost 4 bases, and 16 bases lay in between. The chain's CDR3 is CASTPRSLSYGYTF. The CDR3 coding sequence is TGTGCCAGCACTCCTCGGAGTTTGAGCTATGGCTACACCTTC.

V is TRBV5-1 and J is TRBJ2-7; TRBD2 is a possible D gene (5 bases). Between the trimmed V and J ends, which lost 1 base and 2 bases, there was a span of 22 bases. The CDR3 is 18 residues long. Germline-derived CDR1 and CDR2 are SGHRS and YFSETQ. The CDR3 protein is CASSLLPTGTQSTYEQYF. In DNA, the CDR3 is TGCGCCAGCAGCTTGCTCCCGACGGGAACCCAATCAACCTACGAGCAGTACTTC.

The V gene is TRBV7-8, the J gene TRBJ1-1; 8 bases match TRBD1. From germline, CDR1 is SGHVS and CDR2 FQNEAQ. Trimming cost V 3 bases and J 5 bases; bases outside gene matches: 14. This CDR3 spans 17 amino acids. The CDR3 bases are TGTGCCAGCAGCTTGGAGAGACAGGGGCTAGGAGGTACTGAAGCTTTCTTT. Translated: CASSLERQGLGGTEAFF.

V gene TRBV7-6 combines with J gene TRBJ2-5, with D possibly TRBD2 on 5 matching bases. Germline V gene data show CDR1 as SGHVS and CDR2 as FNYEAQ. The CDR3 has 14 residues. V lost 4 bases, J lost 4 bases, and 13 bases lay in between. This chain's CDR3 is CASSYGVYGETQYF. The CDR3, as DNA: TGTGCCAGCAGCTACGGGGTATATGGAGAGACCCAGTACTTC.

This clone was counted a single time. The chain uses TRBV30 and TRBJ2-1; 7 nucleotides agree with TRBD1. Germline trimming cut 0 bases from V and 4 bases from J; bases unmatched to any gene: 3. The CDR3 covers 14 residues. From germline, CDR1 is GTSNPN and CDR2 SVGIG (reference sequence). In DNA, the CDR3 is TGTGCCTGGAGTGTCAGGGGGTTTTACAATGAGCAGTTCTTC. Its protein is CAWSVRGFYNEQFF.

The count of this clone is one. CDR3 nucleotides: TGTGCCAGCAGCGGTCGGACAGCCCCACCTGGAAACACCATATATTTT. Protein product: CASSGRTAPPGNTIYF. The chain uses TRBV9 and TRBJ1-3; the D gene is possibly TRBD1 (6 bases). Looked up from germline, CDR1 is SGDLS and CDR2 is YYNGEE. This CDR3 is built from 16 residues. Trimming cost V 3 bases and J 2 bases, with 15 bases left between them.

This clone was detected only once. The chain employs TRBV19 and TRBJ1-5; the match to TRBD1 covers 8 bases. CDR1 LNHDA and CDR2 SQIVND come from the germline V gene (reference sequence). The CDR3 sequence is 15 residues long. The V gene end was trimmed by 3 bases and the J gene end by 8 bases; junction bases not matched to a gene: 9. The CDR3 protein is CASSMGRGQVEPQHF. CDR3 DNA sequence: TGTGCCAGTAGTATGGGCAGGGGGCAGGTAGAGCCCCAGCATTTT. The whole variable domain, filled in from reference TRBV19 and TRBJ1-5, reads DGGITQSPKYLFRKEGQNVTLSCEQNLNHDAMYWYRQDPGQGLRLIYYSQIVNDFQKGDIAEGYSVSREKKESFPLTVTSAQKNPTAFYLCASSMGRGQVEPQHFGDGTRLSIL.

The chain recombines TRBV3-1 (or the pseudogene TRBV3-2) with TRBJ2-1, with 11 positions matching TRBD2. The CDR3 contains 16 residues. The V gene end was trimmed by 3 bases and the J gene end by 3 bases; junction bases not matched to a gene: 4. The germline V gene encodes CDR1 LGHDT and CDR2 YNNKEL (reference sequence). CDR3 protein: CASSHSTSGSYNEQFF. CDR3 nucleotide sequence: TGTGCCAGCAGCCATAGTACTAGCGGGAGCTACAATGAGCAGTTCTTC.

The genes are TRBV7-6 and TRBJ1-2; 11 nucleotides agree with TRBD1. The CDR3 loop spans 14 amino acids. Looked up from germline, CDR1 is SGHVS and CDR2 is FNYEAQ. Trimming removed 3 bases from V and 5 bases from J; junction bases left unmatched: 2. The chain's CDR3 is CASSLGQGGYGYTF. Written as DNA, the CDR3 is TGTGCCAGCAGCTTGGGACAGGGGGGTTATGGCTACACCTTC.

The CDR3: CASSPRSGGPDTQYF. Here the CDR3 DNA reads TGTGCCAGCAGCCCTCGGAGTGGGGGCCCAGATACGCAGTATTTT. V and J are TRBV7-6 and TRBJ2-3; perhaps TRBD1 as D (6 bases). Germline V gene lookup returns CDR1 SGHVS and CDR2 FNYEAQ. V was trimmed by 5 bases and J by 4 bases, leaving 16 bases between them. The CDR3 is 15 residues long.

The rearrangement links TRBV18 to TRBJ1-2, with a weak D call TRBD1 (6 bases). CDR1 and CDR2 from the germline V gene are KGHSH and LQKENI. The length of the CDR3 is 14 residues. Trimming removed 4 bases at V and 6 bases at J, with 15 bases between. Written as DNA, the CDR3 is TGTGCCAGCTCACAAGAAAGGACAGCGAATGGCTACACCTTC. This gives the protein CASSQERTANGYTF. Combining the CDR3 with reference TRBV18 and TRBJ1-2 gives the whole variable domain NAGVMQNPRHLVRRRGQEARLRCSPMKGHSHVYWYRQLPEEGLKFMVYLQKENIIDESGMPKERFSAEFPKEGPSILRIQQVVRGDSAAYFCASSQERTANGYTFGSGTRLTVV.